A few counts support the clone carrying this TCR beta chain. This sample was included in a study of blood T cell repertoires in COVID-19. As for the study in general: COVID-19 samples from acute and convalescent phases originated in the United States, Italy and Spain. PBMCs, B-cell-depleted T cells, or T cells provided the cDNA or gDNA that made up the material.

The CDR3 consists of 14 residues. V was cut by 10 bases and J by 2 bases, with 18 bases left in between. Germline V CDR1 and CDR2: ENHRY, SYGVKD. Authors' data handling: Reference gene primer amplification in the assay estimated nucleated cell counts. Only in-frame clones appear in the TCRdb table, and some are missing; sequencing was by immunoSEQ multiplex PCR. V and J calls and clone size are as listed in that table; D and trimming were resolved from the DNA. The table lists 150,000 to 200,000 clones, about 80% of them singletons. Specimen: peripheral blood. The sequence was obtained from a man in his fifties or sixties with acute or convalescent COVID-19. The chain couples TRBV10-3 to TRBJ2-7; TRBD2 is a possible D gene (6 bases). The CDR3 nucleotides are TGTGCCACCCGTCGGGACGGGGGACCCTACGAGCAGTACTTC. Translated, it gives CATRRDGGPYEQYF.